Listed below are T cell receptor beta chains from one sample, sequenced in a study of blood T cell repertoires in COVID-19. The table came from immunoSEQ multiplex PCR; TCRdb's copy has only in-frame clones and leaves some out. The table shows about 230,000 clones, with over 75% occurring only once. The sample taken for sequencing was peripheral blood. The receptors were gathered from a woman aged 80 or over with acute or convalescent COVID-19. The CDR3 runs from the conserved cysteine through the conserved F or W.

>TRBV19|TRBJ1-1
CASSISGNTEAFF
>TRBV6-5|TRBJ1-3
CASSRDRVGSTIYF
>TRBV28|TRBJ2-1
CASSLYPSGDVIDEQFF
>TRBV5-1|TRBJ2-1
CASSLAGTGPNEQFF
>TRBV11-2|TRBJ2-7
CASSRSGGAWAKAWEQYF
>TRBV28|TRBJ1-1
CASSPPHRNTEAFF
>TRBV2|TRBJ2-3
CASMATGRHTDTQYF
>TRBV28|TRBJ2-5
CASSRQGPLLYQETQYF
>TRBV25-1|TRBJ2-4
CASSEYTGGRNIQYF
>TRBV3-1/TRBV3-2|TRBJ1-2
CASSQAPTGMRKGYTF
>TRBV23-1|TRBJ2-5
CASTNKVPLTGGEEETQYF
>TRBV6-5|TRBJ1-1
CATGKGGRVAEAFF
>TRBV25-1|TRBJ1-4
CASSPPDEKLFF
>TRBV29-1|TRBJ2-1
CSVGGAGGLNEQFF
>TRBV6-6|TRBJ2-7
CASLHRGEYEQYF
>TRBV7-2|TRBJ2-5
CASSLGSAGETQYF
>TRBV6-5|TRBJ1-5
CASSYSRVGSNQPQHF
>TRBV6-5|TRBJ1-3
CASSLDRLGGNTIYF
>TRBV19|TRBJ1-2
CASMDDGTGVDGYTF
>TRBV5-4|TRBJ2-7
CASSWTGEGEQYF
>TRBV28|TRBJ2-7
CASTPGTGGYEQYF
>TRBV19|TRBJ2-7
CASSSRPGTGEPSIYF
>TRBV7-3|TRBJ2-7
CASSLSSLGSYEQYF
>TRBV7-8|TRBJ2-7
CASSAMGPTTGAYEQYF
>TRBV28|TRBJ1-4
CASSLGDSSNEKLFF
>TRBV4-1|TRBJ1-5
CASSQDWGQGAEEHF
>TRBV7-8|TRBJ1-2
CASRSPGGGYTF
>TRBV5-1|TRBJ2-7
CASSLAGGDEQYF
>TRBV9|TRBJ2-1
CASSEGQGSYNEQFF
>TRBV7-9|TRBJ2-5
CASSLSRDQETQYF
>TRBV2|TRBJ2-5
CASSDRTGARSQYF
>TRBV19|TRBJ1-5
CASNLVAGGGQPQHF
>TRBV16|TRBJ1-3
CASSQSGRGENTIYF
>TRBV9|TRBJ2-5
CASSVLGGGVGETQYF
>TRBV19|TRBJ1-4
CASNRSKNEKLFF
>TRBV19|TRBJ2-1
CASSIWTGSLGNEQFF
>TRBV5-1|TRBJ2-3
CASSLEPSGAGDTQYF
>TRBV18|TRBJ1-4
CASSRDIATNEKLFF
>TRBV7-9|TRBJ1-1
CASSPRGYMNTEAFF
>TRBV5-6|TRBJ2-5
CASSRDRGETQYF
>TRBV23-1|TRBJ1-1
CASSQNSSGQENTEAFF
>TRBV5-1|TRBJ2-2
CASSANGGGNTGELFF
>TRBV28|TRBJ2-1
CASSFTSGNVEQFF
>TRBV7-8|TRBJ1-1
CASSGGGMNTEAFF
>TRBV12-5|TRBJ1-6
CASGFATQGRSPLHF
>TRBV3-1/TRBV3-2|TRBJ2-3
CASRLAGGPDTQYF
>TRBV5-4|TRBJ2-7
CASSREAGAVEEQYF
>TRBV9|TRBJ2-2
CASSVRPGLNTGELFF
>TRBV5-1|TRBJ1-2
CASSPSLSLGDGYTF
>TRBV4-1|TRBJ1-1
CASSQPDRAGTEAFF
>TRBV27|TRBJ2-5
CASSSGLAGAQETQYF
>TRBV9|TRBJ1-3
CASSSYSSRQAGNTIYF
>TRBV28|TRBJ1-1
CASLTGSNTEAFF
>TRBV2|TRBJ1-4
CASHRGLNEKLFF
>TRBV12-3/TRBV12-4|TRBJ2-7
CASSRDTASEQYF
>TRBV7-9|TRBJ1-1
CASSLARTEPDTEAFF